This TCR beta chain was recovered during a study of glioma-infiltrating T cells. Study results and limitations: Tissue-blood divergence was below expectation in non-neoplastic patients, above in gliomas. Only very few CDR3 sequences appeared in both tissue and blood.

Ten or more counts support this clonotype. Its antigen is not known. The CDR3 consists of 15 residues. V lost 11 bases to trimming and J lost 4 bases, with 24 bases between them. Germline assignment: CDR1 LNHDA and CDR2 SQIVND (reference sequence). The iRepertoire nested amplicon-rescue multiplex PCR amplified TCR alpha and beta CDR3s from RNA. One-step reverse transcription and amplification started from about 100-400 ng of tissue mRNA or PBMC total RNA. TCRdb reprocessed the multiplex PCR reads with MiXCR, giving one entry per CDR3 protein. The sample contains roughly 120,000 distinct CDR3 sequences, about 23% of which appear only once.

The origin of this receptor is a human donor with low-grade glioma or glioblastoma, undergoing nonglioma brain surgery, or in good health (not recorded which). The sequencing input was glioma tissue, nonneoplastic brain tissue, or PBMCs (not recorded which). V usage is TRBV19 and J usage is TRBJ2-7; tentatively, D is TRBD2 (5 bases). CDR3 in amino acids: CASKMGAATLYEQYF. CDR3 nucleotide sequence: TGTGCCTCAAAGATGGGAGCAGCCACGTTGTACGAGCAGTACTTC.